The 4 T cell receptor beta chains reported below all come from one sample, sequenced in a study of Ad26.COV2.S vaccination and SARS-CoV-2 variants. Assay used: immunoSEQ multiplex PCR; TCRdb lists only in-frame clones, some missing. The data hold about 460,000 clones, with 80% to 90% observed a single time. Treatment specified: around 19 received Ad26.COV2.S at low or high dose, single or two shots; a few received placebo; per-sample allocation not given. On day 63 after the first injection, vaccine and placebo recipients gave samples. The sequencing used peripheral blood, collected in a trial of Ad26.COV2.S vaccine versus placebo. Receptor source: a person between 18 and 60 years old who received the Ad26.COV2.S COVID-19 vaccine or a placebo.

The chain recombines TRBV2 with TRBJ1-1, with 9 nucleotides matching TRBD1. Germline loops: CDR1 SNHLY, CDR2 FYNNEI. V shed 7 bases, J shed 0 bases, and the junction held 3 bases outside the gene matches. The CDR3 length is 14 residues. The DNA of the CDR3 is TGTGCCAGCACCGGACAGGGGTTGAACACTGAAGCTTTCTTT. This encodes CASTGQGLNTEAFF.

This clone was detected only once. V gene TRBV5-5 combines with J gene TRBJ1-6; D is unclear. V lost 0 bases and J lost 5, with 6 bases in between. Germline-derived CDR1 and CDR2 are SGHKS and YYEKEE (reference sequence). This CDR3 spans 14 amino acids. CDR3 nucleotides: TGTGCCAGCAGCTTGGCGGGCAATAATTCACCCCTCCACTTT. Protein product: CASSLAGNNSPLHF.

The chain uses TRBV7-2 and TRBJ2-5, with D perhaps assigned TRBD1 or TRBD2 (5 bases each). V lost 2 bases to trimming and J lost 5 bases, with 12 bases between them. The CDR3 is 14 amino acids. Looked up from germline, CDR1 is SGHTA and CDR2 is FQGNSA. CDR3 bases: TGTGCCAGCAGCTTATTCAAGGGGACGGAGACCCAGTACTTC. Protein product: CASSLFKGTETQYF. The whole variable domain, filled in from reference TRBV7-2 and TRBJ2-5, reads GAGVSQSPSNKVTEKGKDVELRCDPISGHTALYWYRQSLGQGLEFLIYFQGNSAPDKSGLPSDRFSAERTGGSVSTLTIQRTQQEDSAVYLCASSLFKGTETQYFGPGTRLLVL.

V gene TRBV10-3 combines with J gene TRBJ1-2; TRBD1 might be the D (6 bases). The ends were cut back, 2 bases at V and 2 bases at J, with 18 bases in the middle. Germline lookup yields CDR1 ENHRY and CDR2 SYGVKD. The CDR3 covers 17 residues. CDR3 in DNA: TGTGCCATCAGTGAGAGAGGGGGTGCAGGGCCCAACTATGGCTACACCTTC. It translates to CAISERGGAGPNYGYTF.